One sample yielded the 31 T cell receptor beta chains listed below, sequenced in a study of CD8 T cells in Susac syndrome. Random hexamers were used to reverse transcribe about 0.5 to 1 ug of RNA. TCRdb re-derived calls from the immunoSEQ multiplex PCR reads in MiXCR, one entry per CDR3 protein. The table lists approximately 120,000 distinct CDR3 sequences, around 94% of them singletons. The sample consisted of CD8+ T cells from PBMCs. These receptor sequences come from a human donor with Susac syndrome.

The chain is built from TRBV5-4 and TRBJ2-1; the D gene is possibly TRBD2 (5 bases). Germline assignment: CDR1 SGHNT and CDR2 YYREEE (reference sequence). CDR3 length equals 14 residues. Trimming stripped 1 base from V and 8 bases from J, with 13 bases between. CDR3: CASSLSRELHEQFF. The DNA of the CDR3 is TGTGCCAGCAGCTTGTCTAGGGAGCTCCATGAGCAGTTCTTC.

This chain uses TRBV20-1 with TRBJ2-1; 9 nucleotides line up with TRBD2. The germline V gene has CDR1 DFQATT and CDR2 SNEGSKA (reference sequence). V dropped 3 bases and J dropped 3; count of bases not matched to a gene: 6. The CDR3 contains 15 residues. CDR3 sequence reads: CSARAGGSFYNEQFF. CDR3 nucleotides: TGCAGTGCTAGGGCGGGAGGGAGCTTCTACAATGAGCAGTTCTTC.

The chain carries TRBV18 and TRBJ1-5, with D unclear. The CDR3 extends over 16 amino acids. The V and J ends lost 2 bases and 0 bases respectively, with 11 bases between them. CDR1 KGHSH and CDR2 LQKENI come from the germline V gene. The CDR3 is CASSPYESDSNQPQHF. Here the CDR3 DNA reads TGTGCCAGCTCACCATACGAGTCCGATAGCAATCAGCCCCAGCATTTT. Full variable domain (outside the CDR3, taken from reference TRBV18 and TRBJ1-5): NAGVMQNPRHLVRRRGQEARLRCSPMKGHSHVYWYRQLPEEGLKFMVYLQKENIIDESGMPKERFSAEFPKEGPSILRIQQVVRGDSAAYFCASSPYESDSNQPQHFGDGTRLSIL.

A single count supports this clonotype. V is TRBV7-9 and J is TRBJ2-7; possible D gene TRBD1, 5 bases. CDR1 SEHNR and CDR2 FQNEAQ come from the germline V gene (reference sequence). The CDR3 contains 15 residues. The germline V and J ends were trimmed by 4 bases and 0 bases, with 13 bases remaining between them. The CDR3 sequence is CASSSPLDSSYEQYF. The CDR3 DNA is TGTGCCAGCAGCTCCCCCCTTGACAGCTCCTACGAGCAGTACTTC.

The gene calls are TRBV11-1 and TRBJ1-1; D unclear. The CDR3 sequence is 12 residues long. Germline CDR1 is SGHAT and CDR2 is FQDESV (reference sequence). Trimming left V 4 bases short and J 3 bases short, with 6 bases between. The CDR3 sequence is CASSSGDTEAFF. The DNA for the CDR3 is TGTGCCAGCAGCTCTGGGGACACTGAAGCTTTCTTT.

J is TRBJ1-2 and V is TRBV24-1, with unresolved D. Looked up from germline, CDR1 is KGHDR and CDR2 is SFDVKD. The CDR3 loop spans 13 amino acids. The germline V and J ends were trimmed by 6 bases and 7 bases, with 14 bases remaining between them. DNA of the CDR3: TGTGCCACCAGTCCAAGGCCGGCTGGTGGCTACACCTTC. Translation: CATSPRPAGGYTF.

Only one count was recorded for this clonotype. This sequence joins TRBV5-6 and TRBJ2-7; 10 bases are a match to TRBD2. CDR1 is SGHDT, CDR2 YYEEEE, per germline. The CDR3 has 17 residues. The ends lost 1 base at V and 0 bases at J; junction bases unmatched: 7. The CDR3 DNA follows: TGTGCCAGCAGCTTGCTCGTGGGACTAGCGAGCTCCTACGAGCAGTACTTC. As protein: CASSLLVGLASSYEQYF.

The chain is built from TRBV19 and TRBJ2-7; weak D call: TRBD2 (6 bases). V was trimmed by 5 bases and J by 4 bases, leaving 21 bases between them. This CDR3 has 16 residues. Per germline, CDR1 LNHDA and CDR2 SQIVND (reference sequence). CDR3 bases: TGTGCCAGTAGTCCGACCGAGATCGGGGGATCGTACGAGCAGTACTTC. It is translated as CASSPTEIGGSYEQYF.

The V gene is TRBV9, the J gene TRBJ1-1; the match to TRBD1 covers 9 bases. The V gene's germline CDR1 is SGDLS and CDR2 YYNGEE. The CDR3 consists of 15 residues. Trimming removed 3 bases from V and 5 bases from J; junction bases left unmatched: 8. The CDR3 DNA is TGTGCCAGCAGCGGAAAGACAGGGGGTCGGACTGAAGCTTTCTTT. It codes for CASSGKTGGRTEAFF.

The count of this clonotype is one. J is TRBJ1-3 and V is TRBV29-1; 8 nucleotides agree with TRBD1. This CDR3 is 15 amino acids long. CDR1 SQVTM and CDR2 ANQGSEA come from the germline V gene. The V segment lost 7 bases and the J segment 0 bases; nucleotides outside the gene matches: 8. The CDR3 DNA sequence: TGCAGCGCCCCCAGACAGGGGAACTCTGGAAACACCATATATTTT. This codes for CSAPRQGNSGNTIYF.

The V gene is TRBV30, the J gene TRBJ2-7; 7 nucleotides align to TRBD2. The CDR3 consists of 15 residues. The germline gives CDR1 GTSNPN, CDR2 SVGIG (reference sequence). The V gene end was trimmed by 0 bases and the J gene end by 4 bases; junction bases not matched to a gene: 9. CDR3 residues: CAWSVASGTMYEQYF. Here the CDR3 DNA reads TGTGCCTGGAGTGTGGCTAGCGGCACTATGTACGAGCAGTACTTC.

The rearrangement links TRBV6-4 to TRBJ2-3, with 8 bases lining up with TRBD2. Per the germline V gene, CDR1 is MRHNA and CDR2 is SNTAGT. J was trimmed by 3 bases and V by 5 bases; bases with no gene match: 7. CDR3 length: 15 residues. The CDR3 bases are TGTGCCAGCAGTATCGGGGGGGCCGAAACAGATACGCAGTATTTT. Translated: CASSIGGAETDTQYF.

The chain recombines TRBV29-1 with TRBJ1-2; 10 bases line up with TRBD1. The ends lost 6 bases at V and 9 bases at J; junction bases unmatched: 7. CDR3 size: 12 residues. Germline CDR1 and CDR2: SQVTM and ANQGSEA. CDR3 sequence: CSVGTGEASYTF. CDR3 bases: TGCAGCGTGGGGACAGGGGAGGCCAGCTACACCTTC.

The chain uses TRBV10-3 and TRBJ2-2, with D tentatively TRBD2 (6 bases). CDR3 length: 15 amino acids. Germline CDR1 ENHRY, CDR2 SYGVKD. V was clipped by 10 bases and J by 1 base, with 16 bases between them. The CDR3 bases are TGTGCCACCGAAACCCCTAGCGAGAACACCGGGGAGCTGTTTTTT. This sequence encodes CATETPSENTGELFF.

This clonotype appeared a single time. V usage is TRBV14 and J usage is TRBJ2-3, with 8 bases fitting TRBD2. The length of the CDR3 is 16 residues. V dropped 3 bases and J dropped 2; count of bases not matched to a gene: 7. Germline V gene lookup returns CDR1 SGHDN and CDR2 FVKESK. The CDR3 sequence is CASSQLAGSNTDTQYF. CDR3 DNA: TGTGCCAGCAGCCAGTTAGCGGGGTCCAACACAGATACGCAGTATTTT.

This sequence joins TRBV12-3 or TRBV12-4 and TRBJ2-5; D not resolved. V lost 4 bases and J 0 bases, leaving 0 bases between the germline ends. CDR3 length equals 11 residues. Written as DNA, the CDR3 is TGTGCCAGCAGTTACCAAGAGACCCAGTACTTC. Amino acids: CASSYQETQYF.

The chain joins TRBV20-1 to TRBJ2-5; D uncertain. Trimming left V 0 bases short and J 1 base short, with 9 bases between. This CDR3 contains 14 residues. CDR1 is DFQATT and CDR2 is SNEGSKA in the germline V gene (reference sequence). The CDR3: CSAREARIQETQYF. Here the CDR3 DNA reads TGCAGTGCTAGAGAGGCTAGGATCCAAGAGACCCAGTACTTC.

This clonotype was observed a few times. This chain links TRBV11-2 with TRBJ2-7, with TRBD1 as a possible D gene (5 bases). The V and J ends lost 5 bases and 7 bases respectively, with 15 bases between them. Germline CDR1 reads SGHAT; CDR2 reads FQNNGV. This CDR3 is built from 13 residues. CDR3 residues: CASSPLQGREQYF. The CDR3 region has the DNA TGTGCCAGCAGCCCCCTGCAGGGTCGGGAGCAGTACTTC. Variable domain in full (rest from reference TRBV11-2 and TRBJ2-7): EAGVAQSPRYKIIEKRQSVAFWCNPISGHATLYWYQQILGQGPKLLIQFQNNGVVDDSQLPKDRFSAERLKGVDSTLKIQPAKLEDSAVYLCASSPLQGREQYFGPGTRLTVT.

The chain carries TRBV13 and TRBJ2-7, with a weak D call TRBD2 (7 bases). The CDR3 totals 15 residues. V lost 2 bases and J 7 bases, leaving 18 bases between the germline ends. The germline V gene encodes CDR1 PRHDT and CDR2 FYEKMQ (reference sequence). CDR3 in DNA: TGTGCCAGCAGCTTACGGGGGGACACCTTAGGGGAGCAGTACTTC. Its protein is CASSLRGDTLGEQYF.

The chain recombines TRBV28 with TRBJ2-6, with D possibly TRBD1 on 5 matching bases. V dropped 7 bases and J dropped 2 bases, with 12 bases sitting between them. The CDR3 covers 15 residues. Germline loops: CDR1 MDHEN, CDR2 SYDVKM. CDR3 sequence (DNA): TGTGCCAGCACGCCAGCCAGGGCTGGGGCCAACGTCCTGACTTTC. This gives the protein CASTPARAGANVLTF. The full variable domain, its missing parts supplied by reference TRBV28 and TRBJ2-6, is DVKVTQSSRYLVKRTGEKVFLECVQDMDHENMFWYRQDPGLGLRLIYFSYDVKMKEKGDIPEGYSVSREKKERFSLILESASTNQTSMYLCASTPARAGANVLTFGAGSRLTVL.

The V and J genes are TRBV30 and TRBJ2-3; D is perhaps TRBD1 or TRBD2 (6 bases each). The CDR3 loop spans 13 amino acids. Trimming removed 2 bases from V and 2 bases from J, with 8 bases in between. Germline CDR1 is GTSNPN and CDR2 is SVGIG (reference sequence). The CDR3 protein is CAWSWGATDTQYF. In DNA form, the CDR3 reads TGTGCCTGGAGTTGGGGGGCCACAGATACGCAGTATTTT.

This chain uses TRBV5-6 with TRBJ2-1; D call uncertain. The CDR3 loop spans 14 amino acids. Germline lookup yields CDR1 SGHDT and CDR2 YYEEEE. Trimming cost V 0 bases and J 7 bases, with 11 bases left between them. CDR3 bases: TGTGCCAGCAGCTTGGCGGGCCGACCTAATGAGCAGTTCTTC. Translated: CASSLAGRPNEQFF.

This clonotype was found a few times. The chain combines TRBV4-1 with TRBJ2-3; maybe TRBD2 (6 bases). Looked up from germline, CDR1 is MGHRA and CDR2 is YSYEKL. Trimming stripped 3 bases from V and 0 bases from J, with 10 bases between. CDR3 length: 15 residues. The CDR3 coding sequence is TGCGCCAGCAGCCAGGACTACCCGAGCACAGATACGCAGTATTTT. The encoded protein is CASSQDYPSTDTQYF.

This clonotype was recorded only once. The chain has TRBV5-1 and TRBJ2-1, with D possibly called TRBD1 or TRBD2 (5 bases each). V gave up 3 bases and J gave up 9 bases, with 10 bases separating them. CDR1 is SGHRS and CDR2 is YFSETQ in the germline V gene. The CDR3 totals 12 residues. CDR3 region: CASSSERGEQFF. The CDR3 DNA reads TGCGCCAGCAGCTCGGAGAGGGGTGAGCAGTTCTTC.

CDR3 in DNA: TGTGCCAGTAGTTTTACCGGGACCCATGGGAACTATGGCTACACCTTC. This encodes CASSFTGTHGNYGYTF. This rearrangement joins TRBV19 to TRBJ1-2, with D possibly being TRBD1 (5 bases). Trimming took off 5 bases at V and 2 bases at J, with 18 bases between the two ends. The CDR3 is made up of 16 amino acids. Germline assignment: CDR1 LNHDA and CDR2 SQIVND (reference sequence).

This rearrangement joins TRBV5-1 to TRBJ1-1; D unclear. The germline gives CDR1 SGHRS, CDR2 YFSETQ. CDR3 length: 16 amino acids. V lost 0 bases to trimming and J lost 2 bases, with 14 bases between them. The CDR3: CASSLANYDGNTEAFF. For the CDR3, the DNA is TGCGCCAGCAGCTTGGCCAATTACGACGGAAACACTGAAGCTTTCTTT.

The rearrangement joins TRBV15 to TRBJ2-7; possible D gene TRBD2, 5 bases. Germline loops: CDR1 LNHNV, CDR2 YYDKDF (reference sequence). The CDR3 loop spans 17 amino acids. Trimming took off 0 bases at V and 3 bases at J, with 18 bases between the two ends. CDR3 in amino acids: CATSRDADRTVFYEQYF. CDR3 in DNA: TGTGCCACCAGCAGAGATGCCGATCGGACTGTATTCTACGAGCAGTACTTC.

The J gene is TRBJ2-7, the V gene TRBV29-1, with D tentatively TRBD2 (7 bases). Deletions cut 0 bases from V and 5 bases from J, with 14 bases between. Germline values: CDR1 SQVTM, CDR2 ANQGSEA. This CDR3 is 14 amino acids long. CDR3 in amino acids: CSVEDGGGSDEQYF. CDR3 nucleotides: TGCAGCGTTGAAGATGGGGGGGGCTCAGACGAGCAGTACTTC.

The V and J genes are TRBV30 and TRBJ1-2; 8 nucleotides agree with TRBD1. V shed 4 bases, J shed 6 bases, and the junction held 7 bases outside the gene matches. Germline V CDR1 and CDR2: GTSNPN, SVGIG (reference sequence). CDR3 length equals 13 residues. CDR3 bases: TGTGCCTGGAACCCGGGACAGGATAATGGCTACACCTTC. Its translation: CAWNPGQDNGYTF.

The chain uses TRBV3-1 and TRBJ2-1; D uncertain. The V end lost 0 bases, the J end lost 5 bases, and 17 bases lay between the germline ends. Germline V gene data show CDR1 as LGHDT and CDR2 as YNNKEL (reference sequence). The CDR3 runs 17 residues. CDR3 DNA sequence: TGTGCCAGCAGCCAAGATCTTTACCCAGACACCCACAATGAGCAGTTCTTC. Translating gives CASSQDLYPDTHNEQFF.

This clonotype was counted once. V and J are TRBV20-1 and TRBJ2-7; 7 nucleotides match TRBD2. Losses at the gene ends were 4 bases for V and 4 bases for J; bases not matched to a gene: 10. Germline CDR1 and CDR2: DFQATT and SNEGSKA (reference sequence). The CDR3 is 14 residues long. CDR3 sequence (DNA): TGCAGTGCTATCCCCGAGACTAGCAGGTACGAGCAGTACTTC. It is translated as CSAIPETSRYEQYF.